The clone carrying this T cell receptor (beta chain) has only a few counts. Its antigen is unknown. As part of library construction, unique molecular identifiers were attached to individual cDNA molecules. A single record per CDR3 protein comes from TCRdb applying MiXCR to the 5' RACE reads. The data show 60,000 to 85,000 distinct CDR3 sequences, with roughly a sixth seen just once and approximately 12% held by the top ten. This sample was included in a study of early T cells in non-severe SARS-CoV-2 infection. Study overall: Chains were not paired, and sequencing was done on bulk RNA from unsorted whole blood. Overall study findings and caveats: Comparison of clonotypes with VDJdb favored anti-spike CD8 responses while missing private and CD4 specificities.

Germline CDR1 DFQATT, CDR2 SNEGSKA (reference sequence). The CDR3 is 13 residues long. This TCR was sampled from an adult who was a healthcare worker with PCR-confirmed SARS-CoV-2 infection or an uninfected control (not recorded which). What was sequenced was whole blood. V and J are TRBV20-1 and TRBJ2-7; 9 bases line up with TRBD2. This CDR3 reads CSAGLAAPYEQYF. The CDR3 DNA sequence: TGCAGCGCGGGACTAGCAGCACCTTACGAGCAGTACTTC.